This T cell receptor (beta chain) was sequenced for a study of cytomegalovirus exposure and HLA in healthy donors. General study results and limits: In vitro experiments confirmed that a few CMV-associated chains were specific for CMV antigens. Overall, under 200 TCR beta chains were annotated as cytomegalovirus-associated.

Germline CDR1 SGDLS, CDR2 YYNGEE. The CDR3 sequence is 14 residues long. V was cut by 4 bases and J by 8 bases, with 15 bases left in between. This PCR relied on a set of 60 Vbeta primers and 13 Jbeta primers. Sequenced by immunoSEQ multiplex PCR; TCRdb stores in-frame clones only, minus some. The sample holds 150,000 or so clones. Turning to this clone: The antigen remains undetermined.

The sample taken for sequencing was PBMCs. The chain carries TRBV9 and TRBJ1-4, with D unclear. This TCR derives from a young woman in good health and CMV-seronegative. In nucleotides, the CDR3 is TGTGCCAGCAGCCCGCATGCAGGTGACGAAAAACTGTTTTTT. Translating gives CASSPHAGDEKLFF.